Below, 4 T cell receptor beta chains from the same sample are listed, as sequenced in a study of graft-versus-host responses after intestinal transplantation. TCRdb's table, derived via immunoSEQ multiplex PCR, lists solely in-frame clones and lacks some. Among roughly 12,000 clones listed, around 82% were seen once. The sample here was PBMCs, taken approximately 120 days after transplant. Receptors originate from a human patient who received an intestinal transplant, so some T cells may come from the graft donor.

This clone was picked up one time. This chain links TRBV27 with TRBJ1-6; tentative D call: TRBD1 (6 bases). This CDR3 has 12 residues. Looked up from germline, CDR1 is MNHEY and CDR2 is SMNVEV (reference sequence). V gave up 7 bases and J gave up 10 bases, with 11 bases separating them. Here the CDR3 reads CASKGGLSPLHF. Written as DNA, the CDR3 is TGTGCCAGCAAAGGGGGTCTATCACCCCTCCACTTT.

The rearrangement joins TRBV6-5 to TRBJ1-2, with a weak D call TRBD1 (5 bases). The V and J ends lost 4 bases and 4 bases respectively, with 16 bases between them. CDR1 and CDR2 (germline): MNHEY, SVGAGI. The CDR3 extends over 15 amino acids. This CDR3 is CASSFLGDRGYGYTF. The CDR3 DNA reads as TGTGCCAGCAGTTTTCTTGGGGATAGGGGCTATGGCTACACCTTC.

The count of this clone is one. The V call is TRBV19, the J call TRBJ1-5; D uncertain. The germline CDR1 and CDR2 sequences are LNHDA and SQIVND (reference sequence). With 2 bases removed from V and 0 bases from J, the gap between germline ends came to 5 bases. The length of the CDR3 is 14 residues. This CDR3 reads CASSIPYSNQPQHF. The DNA of the CDR3 is TGTGCCAGTAGTATACCGTATAGCAATCAGCCCCAGCATTTT.

The chain uses TRBV27 and TRBJ2-7; 9 bases fit TRBD1. The V gene end was trimmed by 0 bases and the J gene end by 13 bases; junction bases not matched to a gene: 7. The germline V gene has CDR1 MNHEY and CDR2 SMNVEV (reference sequence). CDR3 length: 13 amino acids. CDR3 protein: CASSLSGQGLTYF. The CDR3 DNA follows: TGTGCCAGCAGTTTATCGGGACAGGGCCTGACTTACTTC.